The 26 T cell receptor beta chains below all came from one sample that was sequenced in a study of shared clonotypes between healthy human individuals. Profiling relied on immunoSEQ multiplex PCR, and the TCRdb table lists in-frame clones only, not all of them. In the table there are about 750,000 clones, more than 85% of which are singletons. Naive CD8 cells lacked CD45RO, underwent positive selection for CCR7 and left out terminally differentiated effector memory CD45RA+ cells. Sequences were obtained from naive CD8+ T cells sorted from blood. These receptors came from a man aged 30 to 45 in good health.

The chain is built from TRBV6-4 and TRBJ2-5; 10 bases are shared with TRBD2. The germline CDR1 and CDR2 sequences are MRHNA and SNTAGT. Germline trimming cut 3 bases from V and 7 bases from J; bases unmatched to any gene: 8. This CDR3 has 15 amino acids. CDR3 amino acids: CASSETSGTLVTQYF. CDR3 bases: TGTGCCAGCAGTGAAACTAGCGGGACCTTAGTGACCCAGTACTTC.

This rearrangement joins TRBV5-4 to TRBJ1-4; D gene uncertain. Germline assignment: CDR1 SGHNT and CDR2 YYREEE (reference sequence). Trimming removed 4 bases at V and 0 bases at J, with 10 bases between. The CDR3 has 15 residues. CDR3 sequence reads: CASSEDGATNEKLFF. The CDR3 DNA is TGTGCCAGCAGCGAGGACGGCGCAACTAATGAAAAACTGTTTTTT.

This clone showed up just once. V usage is TRBV9 and J usage is TRBJ1-2, with TRBD1 matching over 10 bases. CDR3 size: 14 residues. Germline loops: CDR1 SGDLS, CDR2 YYNGEE. V lost 5 bases to trimming and J lost 8 bases; unmatched junction nucleotides: 9. CDR3 region: CASRDGTGDLGYTF. As DNA, the CDR3 is TGTGCCAGCAGAGATGGGACAGGGGATCTGGGCTACACCTTC.

The chain joins TRBV28 to TRBJ2-7, with 8 bases lining up with TRBD2. With 5 bases clipped from V and 0 bases from J, the junction kept 6 bases outside the gene matches. Per germline, CDR1 MDHEN and CDR2 SYDVKM. The CDR3 has 15 residues. The CDR3 bases are TGTGCCAGCAGTCTGATTAGCGGGGCCTCCTACGAGCAGTACTTC. Translated, it gives CASSLISGASYEQYF.

The rearrangement uses TRBV2 and TRBJ2-2; D gene ambiguous. The CDR3 runs to 14 residues. V was pared by 7 bases and J by 0 bases, with 9 bases between. CDR1 and CDR2 (germline): SNHLY, FYNNEI. DNA for the CDR3: TGTGCCAGCAATGTGGGAACGAACACCGGGGAGCTGTTTTTT. Translated: CASNVGTNTGELFF.

V usage is TRBV27 and J usage is TRBJ1-5, with 8 bases identical to TRBD1. CDR1 is MNHEY, CDR2 SMNVEV, per germline (reference sequence). The CDR3 contains 14 residues. V lost 6 bases and J lost 7; bases outside the gene matches: 8. This CDR3 reads CASSSDRVGQPQHF. The CDR3 nucleotides are TGTGCCAGCAGCTCGGACAGGGTGGGCCAGCCCCAGCATTTT.

This clone was recorded many times. The rearrangement joins TRBV5-8 to TRBJ1-1; possibly TRBD1 for D (5 bases). The V end lost 0 bases, the J end lost 0 bases, and 15 bases lay between the germline ends. CDR1 is SGHTS and CDR2 is YDEGEE in the germline V gene. This CDR3 spans 17 amino acids. The CDR3, as DNA: TGTGCCAGCAGCTTGGGGGGCCTCAGGGCTTTGAACACTGAAGCTTTCTTT. Amino acids: CASSLGGLRALNTEAFF.

This chain connects TRBV27 to TRBJ1-2; 7 bases line up with TRBD1. This CDR3 contains 14 residues. CDR1 and CDR2 (germline): MNHEY, SMNVEV (reference sequence). J lost 4 bases, V lost 6 bases, and 8 bases had no gene match. CDR3 amino acids: CASRRGGAGYGYTF. CDR3 coding DNA: TGTGCCAGCAGGCGAGGGGGCGCTGGCTATGGCTACACCTTC.

The chain couples TRBV19 to TRBJ2-3; TRBD2 aligns across 8 bases. Germline V lookup: CDR1 LNHDA, CDR2 SQIVND (reference sequence). Trimming cost V 3 bases and J 2 bases; bases outside gene matches: 7. The CDR3 totals 16 residues. CDR3 region: CASSIGAGVATDTQYF. The CDR3 nucleotides are TGTGCCAGTAGTATCGGAGCGGGAGTTGCCACAGATACGCAGTATTTT.

The chain couples TRBV6-6 to TRBJ2-7; the match to TRBD2 covers 8 bases. CDR1 MNHNY and CDR2 SVGAGI come from the germline V gene (reference sequence). Trimming removed 2 bases from V and 1 base from J; junction bases left unmatched: 1. The CDR3 is 14 residues long. In DNA form, the CDR3 reads TGTGCCAGCAGTTACCGCGGGGGGTCCTACGAGCAGTACTTC. This codes for CASSYRGGSYEQYF.

The rearrangement links TRBV7-9 to TRBJ1-1; no reliable D call. This CDR3 contains 13 residues. CDR1 is SEHNR, CDR2 FQNEAQ, per germline (reference sequence). V lost 0 bases, J lost 5 bases, and 7 bases lay in between. CDR3 bases: TGTGCCAGCAGCTTAGCGACGGAGACTGAAGCTTTCTTT. Encoded protein: CASSLATETEAFF.

This chain connects TRBV4-3 to TRBJ2-1; 8 bases line up with TRBD2. From germline, CDR1 is LGHNA and CDR2 YSLEER. Germline trimming cut 0 bases from V and 8 bases from J; bases unmatched to any gene: 9. The CDR3 runs 16 residues. The DNA of the CDR3 is TGCGCCAGCAGCCAAGATGGAGCGGGAGCTGGCTATGAGCAGTTCTTC. Encoded protein: CASSQDGAGAGYEQFF.

The CDR3 is CASSGSGELFF. The CDR3, as DNA: TGTGCCAGCAGCGGCAGCGGGGAGCTGTTTTTT. The chain couples TRBV9 to TRBJ2-2; D is ambiguous. This CDR3 contains 11 residues. The germline V gene has CDR1 SGDLS and CDR2 YYNGEE. Trimming stripped 3 bases from V and 7 bases from J, with 4 bases between.

J is TRBJ2-5 and V is TRBV5-1; the D gene could be TRBD1 or TRBD2 (5 bases each). This CDR3 has 11 residues. The germline V and J ends were trimmed by 7 bases and 1 base, with 5 bases remaining between them. Germline CDR1 SGHRS, CDR2 YFSETQ. For the CDR3, the DNA is TGCGCCAGCGGGACCCAAGAGACCCAGTACTTC. This sequence encodes CASGTQETQYF.

CDR3 protein: CASLSTLGYEQYF. CDR3 DNA: TGTGCCAGCCTGTCGACGTTGGGCTACGAGCAGTACTTC. The chain carries TRBV28 and TRBJ2-7; no definite D call. CDR1 and CDR2 (germline): MDHEN, SYDVKM. Trimming took 8 bases from V and 3 from J, leaving 14 bases between them. The CDR3 consists of 13 residues.

This rearrangement joins TRBV7-9 to TRBJ2-2; TRBD2 agrees at 7 bases. This CDR3 is built from 16 residues. The V and J ends lost 5 bases and 4 bases, in that order; junction bases with no gene match: 10. Germline V CDR1 and CDR2: SEHNR, FQNEAQ (reference sequence). The DNA of the CDR3 is TGTGCCAGCAGCACGTCACACACGGGAGGCACCGGGGAGCTGTTTTTT. Translation: CASSTSHTGGTGELFF.

The chain is built from TRBV5-6 and TRBJ2-6; D remains unclear. Germline V lookup: CDR1 SGHDT, CDR2 YYEEEE. This CDR3 contains 15 residues. V dropped 3 bases and J dropped 2 bases, with 9 bases sitting between them. The CDR3 region has the DNA TGTGCCAGCAGCTCCCGGGTCACTGGGGCCAACGTCCTGACTTTC. Translating gives CASSSRVTGANVLTF.

The chain is built from TRBV18 and TRBJ2-3, with D hard to call. This CDR3 is built from 14 residues. Deletions cut 6 bases from V and 6 bases from J, with 16 bases between. CDR1 and CDR2 (germline): KGHSH, LQKENI. The CDR3 reads CASSTRERSDTQYF. The DNA of the CDR3 is TGTGCCAGCTCGACCAGAGAAAGAAGCGATACGCAGTATTTT.

This clone was recorded a few times. This rearrangement joins TRBV2 to TRBJ2-7; 8 nucleotides line up with TRBD1. V dropped 6 bases and J dropped 3; count of bases not matched to a gene: 1. Germline assignment: CDR1 SNHLY and CDR2 FYNNEI. The CDR3 totals 12 residues. CDR3 amino acids: CASRGQGYEQYF. DNA for the CDR3: TGTGCCAGCAGAGGACAGGGCTACGAGCAGTACTTC.

This clone was counted a single time. V and J are TRBV9 and TRBJ2-1; no clear D gene. The CDR3 is 12 residues long. The ends were cut back, 4 bases at V and 2 bases at J, with 4 bases in the middle. Per the germline V gene, CDR1 is SGDLS and CDR2 is YYNGEE. For the CDR3, the DNA is TGTGCCAGCAGCCTGACCTACAATGAGCAGTTCTTC. Amino acids: CASSLTYNEQFF.

This chain links TRBV5-1 with TRBJ1-2; 8 bases match TRBD1. Germline CDR1 SGHRS, CDR2 YFSETQ. Trimming at V came to 7 bases and at J to 6 bases, leaving 5 bases not matched to a gene. The CDR3 totals 12 residues. CDR3 region: CASGGDRNGYTF. As DNA, the CDR3 is TGCGCCAGCGGAGGGGACAGGAATGGCTACACCTTC.

This clone was seen at least ten times. This chain connects TRBV7-8 to TRBJ2-1; D is undetermined. The CDR3 is made up of 15 amino acids. CDR1 is SGHVS, CDR2 FQNEAQ, per germline. V gave up 7 bases and J gave up 0 bases, with 13 bases separating them. This CDR3 reads CASTVGPSSYNEQFF. In DNA form, the CDR3 reads TGTGCCAGCACCGTCGGTCCGAGCTCCTACAATGAGCAGTTCTTC.

This clone showed up just once. V usage is TRBV6-5 and J usage is TRBJ2-2; unclear D gene. This CDR3 contains 11 residues. Germline V CDR1 and CDR2: MNHEY, SVGAGI. V was shortened by 6 bases and J by 7 bases, with 6 bases between the two germline ends. CDR3 nucleotides: TGTGCCAGCAGAGCCGGCGGGGAGCTGTTTTTT. Protein sequence: CASRAGGELFF.

The J gene is TRBJ1-3, the V gene TRBV4-1; D is possibly TRBD1 (5 bases). Germline loops: CDR1 MGHRA, CDR2 YSYEKL. V shed 0 bases and J shed 1 base, with 25 bases lying between them. CDR3 size: 21 residues. CDR3 DNA sequence: TGCGCCAGCAGCCAAGATCATCAGGGAGGGGTCATCGCCGATTCTGGAAACACCATATATTTT. Protein product: CASSQDHQGGVIADSGNTIYF.

A note on this clone: The same CDR3 is also encoded by other DNA sequences in this sample. The V and J genes are TRBV27 and TRBJ1-1; D is unresolved. CDR3 length equals 15 residues. Germline V CDR1 and CDR2: MNHEY, SMNVEV (reference sequence). V was pared by 0 bases and J by 2 bases, with 10 bases between. This CDR3 reads CASSLSRGGNTEAFF. The CDR3 DNA sequence: TGTGCCAGCAGTTTATCTCGGGGAGGAAACACTGAAGCTTTCTTT.

A word on this clone: Within the sample, other DNA sequences also encode this same CDR3. V gene TRBV5-1 combines with J gene TRBJ2-7; 8 positions agree with TRBD1. The germline CDR1 and CDR2 sequences are SGHRS and YFSETQ. Trimming removed 3 bases from V and 4 bases from J; junction bases left unmatched: 3. The CDR3 consists of 13 residues. The CDR3 sequence: CASSWGTGYEQYF. The CDR3 bases are TGCGCCAGCAGCTGGGGGACAGGTTACGAGCAGTACTTC.